This T cell receptor beta chain is from a study of CD8 T cell repertoires and HIV-1 epitope variants. In regard to this clone: The antigen is unknown.

Only in-frame clones appear in the TCRdb table, and some are missing; sequencing was by immunoSEQ multiplex PCR. The sample has about 5,100 clones, 55% to 80% seen once. V lost 8 bases to trimming and J lost 6 bases; unmatched junction nucleotides: 11. There are 14 residues in the CDR3. Germline V gene sequence: CDR1 MDHEN, CDR2 SYDVKM. The sequencing sample was made of cultured CD8+ T cells derived from PBMCs. The V and J genes are TRBV28 and TRBJ1-2; 8 bases are a match to TRBD1. The clonotype was recovered from a male donor with HIV. The CDR3 spells CASYPRTGKDGYTF. The CDR3 DNA sequence: TGTGCCAGCTACCCTAGGACAGGGAAAGATGGCTACACCTTC.